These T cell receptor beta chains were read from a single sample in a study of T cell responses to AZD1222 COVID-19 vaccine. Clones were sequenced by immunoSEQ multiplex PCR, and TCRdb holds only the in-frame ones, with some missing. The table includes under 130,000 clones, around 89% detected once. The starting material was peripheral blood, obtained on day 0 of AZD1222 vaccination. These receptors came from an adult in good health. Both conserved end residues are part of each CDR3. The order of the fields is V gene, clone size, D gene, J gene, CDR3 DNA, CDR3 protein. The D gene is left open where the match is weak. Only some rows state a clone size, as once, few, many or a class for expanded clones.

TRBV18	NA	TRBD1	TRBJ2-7	TGTGCCAGCTCAAATACAGGGGGCTCCTACGAGCAGTACTTC	CASSNTGGSYEQYF
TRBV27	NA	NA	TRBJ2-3	TGTGCCAGCGGCATCACAGATACGCAGTATTTT	CASGITDTQYF
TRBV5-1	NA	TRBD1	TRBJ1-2	TGCGCCAGCAGCAATTGGACAGGGCCCGGTGCCTACACCTTC	CASSNWTGPGAYTF
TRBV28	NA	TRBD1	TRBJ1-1	TGTGCCAGCAGTTCGGGACAGGCGAACACTGAAGCTTTCTTT	CASSSGQANTEAFF
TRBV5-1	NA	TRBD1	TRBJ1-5	TGCGCCAGCAGCGCCTCAGGGGGTGGCAATCAGCCCCAGCATTTT	CASSASGGGNQPQHF
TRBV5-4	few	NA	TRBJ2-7	TGTGCCAGCAGCTTGGGTACCGACGGATACGAGCAGTACTTC	CASSLGTDGYEQYF
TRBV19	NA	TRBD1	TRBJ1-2	TGTGCCAGTAGTATGCAGGGGGACGCTCCTAACTATGGCTACACCTTC	CASSMQGDAPNYGYTF
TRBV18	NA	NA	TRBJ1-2	TGTGCCAGCTCACCGGGGGAGGTGCGTGGCTACACCTTC	CASSPGEVRGYTF
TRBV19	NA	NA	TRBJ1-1	TGTGCCAGTAGTACCAGGAGTACTGAAGCTTTCTTT	CASSTRSTEAFF
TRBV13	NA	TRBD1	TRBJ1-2	TGTGCCAGCAGCCCCACAGGGGAGTGGGCCTATGGCTACACCTTC	CASSPTGEWAYGYTF
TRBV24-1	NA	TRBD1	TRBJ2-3	TGTGCCACCAGTTCGGGACAGGGGCACACAGATACGCAGTATTTT	CATSSGQGHTDTQYF
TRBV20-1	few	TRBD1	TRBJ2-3	TGCAGTGCTATTGACAGGGCAACAGGGAGAGATACGCAGTATTTT	CSAIDRATGRDTQYF
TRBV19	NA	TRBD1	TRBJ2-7	TGTGCCAGTAGCGGGACAGGCGCCACCTACGAGCAGTACTTC	CASSGTGATYEQYF
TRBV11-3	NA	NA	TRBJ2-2	TGTGCCAGCAGCTTCCTGGGGCCCGGGGAGCTGTTTTTT	CASSFLGPGELFF
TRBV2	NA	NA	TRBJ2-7	TGTGCCAGCAGCCAGGGGGGGGGAACCTACGAGCAGTACTTC	CASSQGGGTYEQYF
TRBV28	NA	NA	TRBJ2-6	TGTGCCAGCAGCCCCCCGGGGGCTGGGGCCAACGTCCTGACTTTC	CASSPPGAGANVLTF
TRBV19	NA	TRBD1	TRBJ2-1	TGTGCCAGTATCCCGACCGGGACAGGGGGTAATGAGCAGTTCTTC	CASIPTGTGGNEQFF
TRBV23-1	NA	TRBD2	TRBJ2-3	TGCGCCAGCAGTCAATCTCCTAGCGGGATCACAGATACGCAGTATTTT	CASSQSPSGITDTQYF
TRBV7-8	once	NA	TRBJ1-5	TGTGCCAGCAGCCCCGCAAGCAATCAGCCCCAGCATTTT	CASSPASNQPQHF
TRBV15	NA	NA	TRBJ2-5	TGTGCCACCAGCTCTACTAACCAAGAGACCCAGTACTTC	CATSSTNQETQYF
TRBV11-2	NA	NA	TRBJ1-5	TGTGCCAGCAGCTTAGGTCAGGACAATCAGCCCCAGCATTTT	CASSLGQDNQPQHF
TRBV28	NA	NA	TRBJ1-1	TGTGCCAGCAGTTGGGGCCAGGAAGCTTTCTTT	CASSWGQEAFF
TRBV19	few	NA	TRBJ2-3	TGTGCCAGTAGAAGCCGGAGAGGGGGCACAGATACGCAGTATTTT	CASRSRRGGTDTQYF
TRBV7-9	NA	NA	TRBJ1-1	TGTGCCAGCAGCTCCCGGAGAAATGAAGCTTTCTTT	CASSSRRNEAFF
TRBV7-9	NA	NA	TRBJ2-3	TGTGCCAGCAGCCCGGCGAGACTGAGCACAGATACGCAGTATTTT	CASSPARLSTDTQYF
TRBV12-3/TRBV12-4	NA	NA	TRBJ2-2	TGTGCCAGCACCCTTCAGGGCGCCGGGGAGCTGTTTTTT	CASTLQGAGELFF